The T cell receptor beta chain under discussion was sequenced for a study of blood T cells in healthy people across ages. Primed by a sample-barcoded 5' primer and a J-beta primer mix, a second PCR proceeded for 7 to 11 cycles. From the 5' RACE reads, TCRdb called clonotypes with MiXCR, one entry per CDR3 protein. The sample lists under 800,000 distinct CDR3 sequences, around 21% seen once, with roughly 3.6% in the top ten. Germline loops: CDR1 SEHNR, CDR2 FQNEAQ (reference sequence). This CDR3 comprises 15 residues. V gave up 5 bases and J gave up 2 bases, with 10 bases separating them. The chain has TRBV7-9 and TRBJ2-6, with D perhaps TRBD2 (5 bases). This receptor was obtained from a man aged 70 or older in good health. The material sequenced was blood. The CDR3: CASSPRGTGANVLTF. The CDR3 DNA reads TGTGCCAGCAGCCCCCGGGGTACTGGGGCCAACGTCCTGACTTTC.